Listed below are T cell receptor beta chains from one sample, sequenced in a study of T cell therapy after organ transplantation. These receptors' antigens are unknown. Clones were read by immunoSEQ multiplex PCR, and TCRdb kept only the in-frame ones, dropping some. Counted here are about 50,000 clones, approximately 94% occurring once; the ten biggest clones make up about 3.1%. The input for sequencing was CD8+ T cells from blood, taken before autologous CMV-specific T cell therapy. Every receptor here comes from a human patient who had received a solid organ transplant and had CMV disease. The CDR3 runs from the conserved cysteine through the conserved F or W. Fields, in order: clone size, J gene, CDR3 length, D gene, V gene, CDR3 DNA, CDR3 protein. A D gene is named only where the DNA matches it firmly. Clone size is stated in some rows and not others, as once, few, many or a class when expanded.

clone_size: .; j_call: TRBJ1-2; cdr3_length: 15; d_call: .; v_call: TRBV6-5; cdr3_nt: TGTGCCAGCAGTCCTTTTAGGGGTTCAAACTATGGCTACACCTTC; cdr3_aa: CASSPFRGSNYGYTF
clone_size: .; j_call: TRBJ2-2; cdr3_length: 15; d_call: TRBD1; v_call: TRBV30; cdr3_nt: TGTGCCTGGAGTGCCACAGGGGGCATCGGCGGGGAGCTGTTTTTT; cdr3_aa: CAWSATGGIGGELFF
clone_size: .; j_call: TRBJ1-2; cdr3_length: 12; d_call: TRBD1; v_call: TRBV2; cdr3_nt: TGTGCCAGCCCGAGGACAGGGGATGGCTACACCTTC; cdr3_aa: CASPRTGDGYTF
clone_size: .; j_call: TRBJ2-3; cdr3_length: 15; d_call: .; v_call: TRBV30; cdr3_nt: TGTGCCTGGAGTGCCGCCCTGCGGGACACAGATACGCAGTATTTT; cdr3_aa: CAWSAALRDTDTQYF
clone_size: .; j_call: TRBJ2-1; cdr3_length: 15; d_call: .; v_call: TRBV27; cdr3_nt: TGTGCCAGCAGTCCTCAGGGGTATAAGGACAATGAGCAGTTCTTC; cdr3_aa: CASSPQGYKDNEQFF
clone_size: .; j_call: TRBJ2-4; cdr3_length: 17; d_call: .; v_call: TRBV10-3; cdr3_nt: TGTGCCATCAGTGATCCCGGGGATGGGATAGCCAAAAACATTCAGTACTTC; cdr3_aa: CAISDPGDGIAKNIQYF
clone_size: .; j_call: TRBJ2-1; cdr3_length: 17; d_call: TRBD2; v_call: TRBV4-1; cdr3_nt: TGCGCCAGCAGCCAAGAGGCGCGGGAGGGACCATACAATGAGCAGTTCTTC; cdr3_aa: CASSQEAREGPYNEQFF
clone_size: .; j_call: TRBJ2-2; cdr3_length: 18; d_call: .; v_call: TRBV4-1; cdr3_nt: TGCGCCAGCAGCCAAAACATGAGACAGAATTCGAACACCGGGGAGCTGTTTTTT; cdr3_aa: CASSQNMRQNSNTGELFF
clone_size: .; j_call: TRBJ1-2; cdr3_length: 16; d_call: .; v_call: TRBV25-1; cdr3_nt: TGTGCCAGCAGTGAATATGAGGGAGCAAAGTTCTATGGCTACACCTTC; cdr3_aa: CASSEYEGAKFYGYTF
clone_size: .; j_call: TRBJ2-7; cdr3_length: 13; d_call: .; v_call: TRBV7-8; cdr3_nt: TGTGCCAGCAGCCCCAGCCCAGACTACGAGCAGTACTTC; cdr3_aa: CASSPSPDYEQYF
clone_size: .; j_call: TRBJ2-1; cdr3_length: 13; d_call: .; v_call: TRBV27; cdr3_nt: TGTGCCAGCAGACAATTTCGGTACAATGAGCAGTTCTTC; cdr3_aa: CASRQFRYNEQFF
clone_size: .; j_call: TRBJ2-2; cdr3_length: 12; d_call: .; v_call: TRBV27; cdr3_nt: TGTGCCAGCAGTCTTAGTCCCGGGGAGCTGTTTTTT; cdr3_aa: CASSLSPGELFF
clone_size: .; j_call: TRBJ2-7; cdr3_length: 15; d_call: TRBD2; v_call: TRBV2; cdr3_nt: TGTGCCAGCTTAGACGCGACACGACTAGCGGTAGAGCAGTACTTC; cdr3_aa: CASLDATRLAVEQYF
clone_size: .; j_call: TRBJ2-7; cdr3_length: 11; d_call: .; v_call: TRBV11-2; cdr3_nt: TGTGCCAGCAGCTTAAGTGACGAGCAGTACTTC; cdr3_aa: CASSLSDEQYF
clone_size: .; j_call: TRBJ2-2; cdr3_length: 16; d_call: .; v_call: TRBV6-5; cdr3_nt: TGTGCCAGCAGTTACTCGTGGGGGACCAACACCGGGGAGCTGTTTTTT; cdr3_aa: CASSYSWGTNTGELFF
clone_size: .; j_call: TRBJ2-7; cdr3_length: 13; d_call: .; v_call: TRBV14; cdr3_nt: TGTGCCAGCAGCCGATTCCAGGCTTCCGAGCAGTACTTC; cdr3_aa: CASSRFQASEQYF
clone_size: .; j_call: TRBJ2-7; cdr3_length: 14; d_call: .; v_call: TRBV4-3; cdr3_nt: TGCGCCAGCAGTCAAGTTACCGGGGTCCGGGAGCAGTACTTC; cdr3_aa: CASSQVTGVREQYF
clone_size: .; j_call: TRBJ2-7; cdr3_length: 15; d_call: TRBD1; v_call: TRBV27; cdr3_nt: TGTGCCAGCAGCCAATCAGAGGACAGGCCCTACGAGCAGTACTTC; cdr3_aa: CASSQSEDRPYEQYF
clone_size: .; j_call: TRBJ2-1; cdr3_length: 15; d_call: TRBD2; v_call: TRBV4-1; cdr3_nt: TGCGCCAGCGGTAGCGGGAGGAGCTCCTACAATGAGCAGTTCTTC; cdr3_aa: CASGSGRSSYNEQFF
clone_size: .; j_call: TRBJ2-1; cdr3_length: 16; d_call: .; v_call: TRBV2; cdr3_nt: TGTGCCAGCAGTGATCTGCAAACCCGGGACGCAGGAGAGCAGTTCTTC; cdr3_aa: CASSDLQTRDAGEQFF
clone_size: .; j_call: TRBJ2-7; cdr3_length: 16; d_call: .; v_call: TRBV9; cdr3_nt: TGTGCCAGCAGCCCCCGAGGGAGCAGGACACCTTACGAGCAGTACTTC; cdr3_aa: CASSPRGSRTPYEQYF
clone_size: .; j_call: TRBJ1-2; cdr3_length: 12; d_call: .; v_call: TRBV4-2; cdr3_nt: TGTGCCAGCAGCCAAACCCCTGACGGCTACACCTTC; cdr3_aa: CASSQTPDGYTF
clone_size: .; j_call: TRBJ2-7; cdr3_length: 17; d_call: TRBD1; v_call: TRBV6-1; cdr3_nt: TGTGCCAGCAGTGAGGGGACAGGGTCCCCCGGTTCCTACGAGCAGTACTTC; cdr3_aa: CASSEGTGSPGSYEQYF
clone_size: .; j_call: TRBJ1-1; cdr3_length: 14; d_call: .; v_call: TRBV9; cdr3_nt: TGTGCCAGCAGCCTGGATGGGCCGAACACTGAAGCTTTCTTT; cdr3_aa: CASSLDGPNTEAFF
clone_size: .; j_call: TRBJ1-5; cdr3_length: 15; d_call: .; v_call: TRBV6-5; cdr3_nt: TGTGCCAGCAGCCCAGGGACGGGAATCAATCAGCCCCAGCATTTT; cdr3_aa: CASSPGTGINQPQHF
clone_size: once; j_call: TRBJ1-6; cdr3_length: 14; d_call: .; v_call: TRBV7-9; cdr3_nt: TGTGCCAGCAGCTTAGTGCAGGCGAATTCACCCCTCCACTTT; cdr3_aa: CASSLVQANSPLHF
clone_size: .; j_call: TRBJ2-7; cdr3_length: 14; d_call: .; v_call: TRBV27; cdr3_nt: TGTGCCAGCAGCCATTGGACTACGGGGTACGAGCAGTACTTC; cdr3_aa: CASSHWTTGYEQYF
clone_size: .; j_call: TRBJ1-1; cdr3_length: 14; d_call: TRBD1; v_call: TRBV5-1; cdr3_nt: TGCGCCAGCAGCCCCAGACAGGGAGGGCTTTCAGCTTTCTTT; cdr3_aa: CASSPRQGGLSAFF
clone_size: .; j_call: TRBJ2-7; cdr3_length: 16; d_call: TRBD2; v_call: TRBV30; cdr3_nt: TGTGCCTGGAGGGGAAGGGAGGGAAAAAGCTCCTACGAGCAGTACTTC; cdr3_aa: CAWRGREGKSSYEQYF
clone_size: .; j_call: TRBJ2-2; cdr3_length: 13; d_call: .; v_call: TRBV5-6; cdr3_nt: TGTGCCAGCAGCTGGACGGCACCCGGGGAGCTGTTTTTT; cdr3_aa: CASSWTAPGELFF
clone_size: .; j_call: TRBJ1-5; cdr3_length: 14; d_call: .; v_call: TRBV19; cdr3_nt: TGTGCCAGTAGTATCCCGTATAGCAATCAGCCCCAGCATTTT; cdr3_aa: CASSIPYSNQPQHF
clone_size: .; j_call: TRBJ1-1; cdr3_length: 12; d_call: .; v_call: TRBV30; cdr3_nt: TGTGCCTGGGGGACGGCGAACACTGAAGCTTTCTTT; cdr3_aa: CAWGTANTEAFF
clone_size: .; j_call: TRBJ1-1; cdr3_length: 13; d_call: .; v_call: TRBV25-1; cdr3_nt: TGTGCCAGCAGTATGGGACATAACACTGAAGCTTTCTTT; cdr3_aa: CASSMGHNTEAFF
clone_size: .; j_call: TRBJ1-4; cdr3_length: 14; d_call: .; v_call: TRBV6-5; cdr3_nt: TGTGCCAGCGGCAAAATCCCAACTAATGAAAAACTGTTTTTT; cdr3_aa: CASGKIPTNEKLFF
clone_size: .; j_call: TRBJ2-2; cdr3_length: 16; d_call: .; v_call: TRBV5-4; cdr3_nt: TGTGCCAGCAGCTTGTGGCGGCATACGAACACCGGGGAGCTGTTTTTT; cdr3_aa: CASSLWRHTNTGELFF
clone_size: .; j_call: TRBJ1-4; cdr3_length: 13; d_call: TRBD1; v_call: TRBV30; cdr3_nt: TGTGCCTGGGGGACAGGGTGGAGTGAAAAACTGTTTTTT; cdr3_aa: CAWGTGWSEKLFF
clone_size: .; j_call: TRBJ1-1; cdr3_length: 15; d_call: .; v_call: TRBV27; cdr3_nt: TGTGCCAGCAGTCCCCGGGGGGTGGGGAACACTGAAGCTTTCTTT; cdr3_aa: CASSPRGVGNTEAFF
clone_size: .; j_call: TRBJ2-7; cdr3_length: 15; d_call: TRBD1; v_call: TRBV19; cdr3_nt: TGTGCCAGTAGACCTAGGACAGGGCGATCCTACGAGCAGTACTTC; cdr3_aa: CASRPRTGRSYEQYF
clone_size: .; j_call: TRBJ1-4; cdr3_length: 15; d_call: .; v_call: TRBV9; cdr3_nt: TGTGCCAGCAGCGTAGGGGGGAGGACGGCAGAAAAACTGTTTTTT; cdr3_aa: CASSVGGRTAEKLFF
clone_size: once; j_call: TRBJ2-1; cdr3_length: 13; d_call: .; v_call: TRBV27; cdr3_nt: TGTGCCAGCAGTTTATCGCTAAACAATGAGCAGTTCTTC; cdr3_aa: CASSLSLNNEQFF
clone_size: .; j_call: TRBJ1-2; cdr3_length: 14; d_call: TRBD1; v_call: TRBV6-6; cdr3_nt: TGTGCCAGCAGCTCGACAGGGTATGCCTATGGCTACACCTTC; cdr3_aa: CASSSTGYAYGYTF
clone_size: .; j_call: TRBJ1-2; cdr3_length: 12; d_call: .; v_call: TRBV12-5; cdr3_nt: TGTGCTAGTGGGACACCGGGGTATGGCTACACCTTC; cdr3_aa: CASGTPGYGYTF
clone_size: .; j_call: TRBJ1-5; cdr3_length: 14; d_call: .; v_call: TRBV27; cdr3_nt: TGTGCCAGCAGTTTATCAGGAGGGGTCGGGCCCCAGCATTTT; cdr3_aa: CASSLSGGVGPQHF
clone_size: .; j_call: TRBJ2-1; cdr3_length: 17; d_call: .; v_call: TRBV19; cdr3_nt: TGTGCCAGTAGTCCAGACACTGGACTGGTAACCTACAATGAGCAGTTCTTC; cdr3_aa: CASSPDTGLVTYNEQFF
clone_size: .; j_call: TRBJ1-2; cdr3_length: 16; d_call: .; v_call: TRBV5-4; cdr3_nt: TGTGCCAGCAGCTTATCCTTGACAGGCCTGGGACTTGGCTACACCTTC; cdr3_aa: CASSLSLTGLGLGYTF
clone_size: .; j_call: TRBJ2-3; cdr3_length: 14; d_call: TRBD2; v_call: TRBV7-6; cdr3_nt: TGTGCCAGCAGCTTATCGGGGGGAACAGATACGCAGTATTTT; cdr3_aa: CASSLSGGTDTQYF
clone_size: .; j_call: TRBJ1-3; cdr3_length: 13; d_call: .; v_call: TRBV11-2; cdr3_nt: TGTGCCAGCAGCCCGCGAAATGGAAACACCATATATTTT; cdr3_aa: CASSPRNGNTIYF
clone_size: .; j_call: TRBJ2-1; cdr3_length: 16; d_call: .; v_call: TRBV9; cdr3_nt: TGTGCCAGCAGCGTATTGGTTAGCGGCGACTACAATGAGCAGTTCTTC; cdr3_aa: CASSVLVSGDYNEQFF
clone_size: .; j_call: TRBJ1-2; cdr3_length: 17; d_call: TRBD1; v_call: TRBV9; cdr3_nt: TGTGCCAGCAGCGTAACCGGACAGGGGGGTTTTAACTATGGCTACACCTTC; cdr3_aa: CASSVTGQGGFNYGYTF
clone_size: .; j_call: TRBJ2-6; cdr3_length: 16; d_call: TRBD1; v_call: TRBV19; cdr3_nt: TGTGCCAGTAGTTCCCAGGGGGCGCCTGGGGCCAACGTCCTGACTTTC; cdr3_aa: CASSSQGAPGANVLTF
clone_size: .; j_call: TRBJ1-2; cdr3_length: 15; d_call: .; v_call: TRBV19; cdr3_nt: TGTGCCAGTAGTCCTACAGGGATCTTCATGGATGGCTACACCTTC; cdr3_aa: CASSPTGIFMDGYTF
clone_size: .; j_call: TRBJ2-1; cdr3_length: 11; d_call: .; v_call: TRBV6-6; cdr3_nt: TGTGCCAGCAGTTTAGGGTATGAGCAGTTCTTC; cdr3_aa: CASSLGYEQFF
clone_size: .; j_call: TRBJ2-7; cdr3_length: 15; d_call: .; v_call: TRBV15; cdr3_nt: TGTGCCACCAGCAGAGGACAGGAGACCTCCTACGAGCAGTACTTC; cdr3_aa: CATSRGQETSYEQYF
clone_size: once; j_call: TRBJ2-1; cdr3_length: 13; d_call: .; v_call: TRBV5-6; cdr3_nt: TGTGCCAGCTCCCCCCCGAGTGACAATGAGCAGTTCTTC; cdr3_aa: CASSPPSDNEQFF